The clone carrying this T cell receptor (beta chain) was detected once. Its specificity is not known. Regarding time point: persistent/refractory GD, antithyroid drugs over 5 years with positive TRAb. PBMC RNA served as the TCR library source. The CDR3 length is 15 residues. Germline CDR1 is LGHNA and CDR2 is YSLEER. The V gene lost 2 bases and the J gene lost 0 bases, with 11 bases spanning the gap. These data come from a study of regulatory T cells in long-lasting Graves disease. Study-wide background: Persistence in Graves' disease required over 5 years of antithyroid drugs plus positive TSH receptor antibodies. Study results and limitations: Persistent Graves' patients showed a TCR diversity that was lower than that of newly diagnosed ones. There were preferences for TRBV28, TRBJ1-2 and TRBJ2-5 in persistent disease.

Arm-PCR of CDR3 regions with iRepertoire HTBI primers generated TCR beta libraries. In the authors' workflow: Throughout the samples, researchers identified roughly 59 TRBV and about 15 TRBJ segments. A single record per CDR3 protein comes from TCRdb applying MiXCR to the multiplex PCR reads. It is TCRdb's table, rather than the study itself, that gives the V and J calls and clone size. The data hold 400,000 to 500,000 distinct CDR3 sequences, with under 25% observed a single time. Sequenced here: peripheral blood mononuclear cells (PBMCs), sampled when the disease was refractory, from a patient treated with antithyroid drugs. V is TRBV4-3 and J is TRBJ2-7; D perhaps matches TRBD1 (6 bases). This receptor was obtained from a female donor with Graves disease. Written as DNA, the CDR3 is TGCGCCAGCAGCCAAAGTACAGGGCCCTCCTACGAGCAGTACTTC. Translation: CASSQSTGPSYEQYF.